This passage covers 15 T cell receptor beta chains from one sample sequenced in a study of cytomegalovirus exposure and HLA in healthy donors. PCR used 60 Vbeta primers and 13 Jbeta primers. Measured with immunoSEQ multiplex PCR; TCRdb has only the in-frame clones, and not every one. There are around 150,000 clones in the sample; over 75% occur only once, and approximately 2% lies in the top ten. Sequencing was performed on PBMCs. The receptors come from a man aged 40-55 years in good health and CMV-seronegative.

The chain couples TRBV7-8 to TRBJ1-3; D remains unclear. Per germline, CDR1 SGHVS and CDR2 FQNEAQ. The CDR3 has 15 amino acids. Trimming pared 5 bases from V and 0 bases from J, leaving 11 bases between. The CDR3 here is CASSPAGSSGNTIYF. The CDR3 DNA is TGTGCCAGCAGCCCGGCGGGTAGCTCTGGAAACACCATATATTTT.

The chain joins TRBV7-2 to TRBJ2-5, with a tentative D call TRBD2 (6 bases). CDR1 and CDR2 (germline): SGHTA, FQGNSA. V gave up 4 bases and J gave up 7 bases, with 7 bases separating them. This CDR3 contains 11 residues. The CDR3: CASSSGGTQYF. CDR3 nucleotide sequence: TGTGCCAGCAGCTCCGGGGGGACCCAGTACTTC.

This clone was observed a handful of times. The chain employs TRBV28 and TRBJ1-3, with TRBD1 identical over 10 bases. Trimming at V came to 5 bases and at J to 4 bases, leaving 8 bases not matched to a gene. Germline V CDR1 and CDR2: MDHEN, SYDVKM. This CDR3 spans 16 amino acids. The CDR3 region is CASSPGDRGAGNTIYF. The CDR3 DNA reads as TGTGCCAGCAGTCCCGGGGACAGGGGAGCAGGAAACACCATATATTTT.

Comments on this clone: It is unclear where the CDR3 begins or ends on the DNA, so no DNA is shown, and the CDR3 is as TCRdb lists it. The CDR3 here is CASSTSTGKETQYF. J is TRBJ2-5 and V is TRBV6-6; the table calls TRBD1, which could not be checked here. The CDR3 contains 14 residues when both ends are counted. Germline V gives CDR1 MNHNY, CDR2 SVGAGI (reference sequence).

The chain joins TRBV4-1 to TRBJ2-3, with 16 bases identical to TRBD2. The CDR3 sequence is 19 residues long. V trimming: 0 bases; J trimming: 3 bases; junction bases outside the gene matches: 6. CDR1 MGHRA and CDR2 YSYEKL come from the germline V gene. The CDR3 protein is CASSQDSRGLAGGTDTQYF. DNA of the CDR3: TGCGCCAGCAGCCAAGACTCCCGGGGACTAGCGGGAGGGACAGATACGCAGTATTTT.

This clone was seen more than once but under ten times. This chain connects TRBV2 to TRBJ1-1; D is undetermined. Germline lookup yields CDR1 SNHLY and CDR2 FYNNEI. V was cut by 3 bases and J by 4 bases, with 6 bases left in between. The CDR3 consists of 12 residues. In nucleotides, the CDR3 is TGTGCCAGCAGTGAGAGTCGCACTGAAGCTTTCTTT. Protein: CASSESRTEAFF.

The V gene is TRBV11-3, the J gene TRBJ2-7; 9 bases are shared with TRBD1. J lost 1 base, V lost 5 bases, and 12 bases had no gene match. CDR3 size: 17 residues. Germline CDR1 reads SGHNT; CDR2 reads YENEEA. The CDR3 reads CASSLTSLGQGSYEQYF. The CDR3 DNA reads TGTGCCAGCAGCCTAACCTCCCTGGGACAGGGATCCTACGAGCAGTACTTC.

This chain links TRBV19 with TRBJ2-5; 8 bases line up with TRBD1. The DNA end is more similar to TRBJ2-7, so the J call may be wrong. The CDR3 runs to 14 residues. Germline V lookup: CDR1 LNHDA, CDR2 SQIVND (reference sequence). CDR3 DNA sequence: TGTGCCAGTAGGACCCAGGGGGCGTCCTACGAGCAGTACTTC. It translates to CASRTQGASYEQYF.

The chain is built from TRBV5-1 and TRBJ2-7; 10 nucleotides line up with TRBD2. CDR3 length: 18 amino acids. CDR1 is SGHRS, CDR2 YFSETQ, per germline. Germline trimming cut 1 base from V and 7 bases from J; bases unmatched to any gene: 17. This CDR3 is CASSLRLAGATGVNEQYF. The CDR3 DNA reads as TGCGCCAGCAGCTTGCGTCTAGCGGGAGCCACGGGAGTTAATGAGCAGTACTTC.

The chain employs TRBV28 and TRBJ1-5; 9 bases map to TRBD1. Germline CDR1 reads MDHEN; CDR2 reads SYDVKM. Losses at the gene ends were 2 bases for V and 4 bases for J; bases not matched to a gene: 3. CDR3 length: 15 amino acids. The CDR3 nucleotides read TGTGCCAGCAGTTTAGGGGGACAGGGAAATCAGCCCCAGCATTTT. Amino acid sequence: CASSLGGQGNQPQHF.

The chain couples TRBV6-1 to TRBJ2-3, with D unresolved. V lost 5 bases to trimming and J lost 5 bases, with 5 bases between them. The CDR3 totals 11 residues. The germline V gene encodes CDR1 MNHNS and CDR2 SASEGT. DNA of the CDR3: TGTGCCAGCAGTCGACTAGATACGCAGTATTTT. Translated, it gives CASSRLDTQYF.

This chain links TRBV6-5 with TRBJ2-7; TRBD1 matches 8 bases. CDR1 and CDR2 (germline): MNHEY, SVGAGI. There are 15 residues in the CDR3. With 7 bases clipped from V and 4 bases from J, the junction kept 12 bases outside the gene matches. The CDR3 bases are TGTGCCAGCACGGCTTACCCACAGGGGGGTTACGAGCAGTACTTC. Translating it yields CASTAYPQGGYEQYF.

The gene calls are TRBV6-1 and TRBJ2-3; TRBD1 might be the D (5 bases). Trimming stripped 4 bases from V and 4 bases from J, with 12 bases between. In germline, CDR1 is MNHNS, CDR2 SASEGT. This CDR3 is built from 14 residues. The CDR3 spells CASSARKGADTQYF. The CDR3 nucleotides are TGTGCCAGCAGTGCCAGGAAAGGGGCAGATACGCAGTATTTT.

The chain has TRBV7-6 and TRBJ2-7; the match to TRBD2 covers 13 bases. Germline CDR1 and CDR2: SGHVS and FNYEAQ. J was trimmed by 2 bases and V by 5 bases; bases with no gene match: 3. This CDR3 contains 15 residues. CDR3 coding DNA: TGTGCCAGCAGCGCACTAGCGGGAGGGCCCTACGAGCAGTACTTC. Translating gives CASSALAGGPYEQYF.

This clone has a handful of counts. This sequence joins TRBV5-4 and TRBJ2-7; 13 nucleotides match TRBD2. CDR1 is SGHNT, CDR2 YYREEE, per germline (reference sequence). This CDR3 contains 15 residues. The ends lost 4 bases at V and 2 bases at J; junction bases unmatched: 3. This CDR3 reads CASSLLAGGPYEQYF. CDR3 sequence (DNA): TGTGCCAGCAGCCTACTAGCGGGGGGGCCCTACGAGCAGTACTTC.